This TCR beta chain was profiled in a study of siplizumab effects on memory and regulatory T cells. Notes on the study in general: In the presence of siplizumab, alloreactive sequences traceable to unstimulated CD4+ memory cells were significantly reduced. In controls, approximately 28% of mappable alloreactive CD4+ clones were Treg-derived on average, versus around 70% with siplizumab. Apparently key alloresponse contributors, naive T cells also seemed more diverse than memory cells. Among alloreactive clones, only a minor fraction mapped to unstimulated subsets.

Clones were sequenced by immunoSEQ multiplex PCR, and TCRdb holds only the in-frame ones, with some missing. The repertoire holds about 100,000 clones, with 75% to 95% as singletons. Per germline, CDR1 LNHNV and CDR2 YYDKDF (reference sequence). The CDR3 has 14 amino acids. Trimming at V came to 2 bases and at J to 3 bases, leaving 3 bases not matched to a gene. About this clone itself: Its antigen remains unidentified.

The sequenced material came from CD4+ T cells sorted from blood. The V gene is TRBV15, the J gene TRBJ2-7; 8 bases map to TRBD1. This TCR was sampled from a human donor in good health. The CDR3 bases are TGTGCCACCAGCAGACAGGGGGCCCTCTACGAGCAGTACTTC. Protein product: CATSRQGALYEQYF.